What follows are 14 T cell receptor beta chains derived from one specimen sequenced in a study of CXCR3-negative and CXCR3-positive naive CD8 T cells. Study outcomes and limitations: The study found more hydrophobic TRB CDR3s in CXCR3-positive naive cells than in CXCR3-negative naive cells.

Libraries were UMI-labeled 5' RACE TRB cDNA. TCRdb reprocessed the 5' RACE reads and reports one entry per CDR3 protein, with no DNA. This sample's table reports under 150,000 distinct CDR3 sequences. Their target antigens are unknown. Sequencing used naive CXCR3+ CD8+ T cells from blood. Subset indicated: CD45RO-CCR7+CD27+CD95- naive CD8+ T cells expressing CXCR3 (TNR3+). These receptors came from a human donor in good health. Some clones in this sample may be carry-over from other donors' samples.

The chain combines TRBV19 with TRBJ2-7. The germline CDR1 and CDR2 sequences are LNHDA and SQIVND (reference sequence). The CDR3 is 12 residues long. CDR3 sequence: CASISNSYEQYF.

The CDR3 loop reads CASSQEETNEKLFF. This chain joins TRBV4-2 and TRBJ1-4. CDR3 length: 14 residues. The germline gives CDR1 LGHNA, CDR2 YNFKEQ.

The chain combines TRBV9 with TRBJ2-5; TCRdb indicates TRBD2, and absent DNA this call remains unverified. In germline, CDR1 is SGDLS, CDR2 YYNGEE. The CDR3 runs to 17 residues. The CDR3 protein is CASSDGGGGRGQETQYF.

This rearrangement joins TRBV14 to TRBJ2-1; without DNA, the TCRdb call of TRBD1 cannot be checked. Germline V gives CDR1 SGHDN, CDR2 FVKESK. The CDR3 spans 19 residues. CDR3 region: CASSQDAQQVAFGHNEQFF. Full variable domain (remainder filled in from reference TRBV14 and TRBJ2-1): EAGVTQFPSHSVIEKGQTVTLRCDPISGHDNLYWYRRVMGKEIKFLLHFVKESKQDESGMPNNRFLAERTGGTYSTLKVQPAELEDSGVYFCASSQDAQQVAFGHNEQFFGPGTRLTVL.

This sequence joins TRBV5-1 and TRBJ2-7; TCRdb calls TRBD1, which cannot be checked without DNA. Germline assignment: CDR1 SGHRS and CDR2 YFSETQ. This CDR3 has 14 residues. CDR3 residues: CASAPGEGRYEQYF.

This chain uses TRBV3-1 with TRBJ1-5; TCRdb names TRBD1, which stays unverified in the absence of DNA. Germline loops: CDR1 LGHDT, CDR2 YNNKEL (reference sequence). The CDR3 is 17 residues long. CDR3 loop: CASSQGTGLGEGQPQHF.

The J gene is TRBJ2-7, the V gene TRBV9; the TCRdb D gene call, TRBD2, has no DNA to confirm it. This CDR3 spans 17 amino acids. CDR1 SGDLS and CDR2 YYNGEE come from the germline V gene. CDR3 sequence: CASSDKADGSGFYEQYF.

The genes are TRBV12-3 or TRBV12-4 and TRBJ2-5; TCRdb's assignment of TRBD1 cannot be checked, as there is no DNA. CDR3 length: 15 amino acids. CDR3: CASSQYRAVGETQYF.

V gene TRBV28 combines with J gene TRBJ2-3; absent DNA, TCRdb's TRBD2 call cannot be checked. This CDR3 is 14 amino acids long. CDR1 is MDHEN and CDR2 is SYDVKM in the germline V gene. The CDR3 region is CASFYGRATDTQYF.

The V gene is TRBV5-5, the J gene TRBJ2-2; as DNA is missing, the TRBD2 call by TCRdb cannot be tested. The CDR3 is 18 amino acids. From germline, CDR1 is SGHKS and CDR2 YYEKEE (reference sequence). This CDR3 reads CASSLQGTGTTNTGELFF.

J is TRBJ2-1 and V is TRBV29-1; TCRdb names TRBD2, which stays unverified in the absence of DNA. Germline V lookup: CDR1 SQVTM, CDR2 ANQGSEA. The CDR3 has 15 amino acids. The CDR3 sequence is CSVGDYSIPYNEQFF.

The rearrangement links TRBV4-1 to TRBJ2-3; without DNA, the TCRdb call of TRBD2 cannot be checked. The CDR3 consists of 16 residues. Germline CDR1 MGHRA, CDR2 YSYEKL. The CDR3 sequence is CASSQDPSGVTDTQYF.

J is TRBJ2-7 and V is TRBV5-5. The CDR3 is 14 residues long. Germline V CDR1 and CDR2: SGHKS, YYEKEE (reference sequence). CDR3 residues: CASSLGGYSYEQYF.

This chain connects TRBV7-2 to TRBJ1-2; TCRdb gives TRBD1 as the D gene, but with no DNA this cannot be confirmed. CDR3 length equals 14 residues. Germline loops: CDR1 SGHTA, CDR2 FQGNSA. CDR3 protein: CASSFETGLYGYTF.